A single sample gave rise to the 2 T cell receptor beta chains below, sequenced in a study of PD-L1 blockade in urothelial cancer. As to time point: pretreatment peripheral blood. TCRdb's copy holds only in-frame clones and misses some; the assay was immunoSEQ multiplex PCR. The sample yields approximately 41,000 clones, just under 85% seen once. The starting material was PBMCs, obtained around atezolizumab (anti-PD-L1) treatment. Every receptor here comes from a man older than 75 with urothelial cancer.

The chain joins TRBV5-1 to TRBJ1-1, with 9 bases matching TRBD1. Looked up from germline, CDR1 is SGHRS and CDR2 is YFSETQ. V was pared by 5 bases and J by 4 bases, with 3 bases of the junction left unmatched. The CDR3 is 13 residues long. The CDR3 sequence is CASRSTGGTEAFF. The DNA for the CDR3 is TGCGCCAGCAGGTCGACAGGGGGCACTGAAGCTTTCTTT.

The CDR3 loop reads CASSTGQGGRTQYF. The CDR3 DNA sequence: TGCGCCAGCAGCACCGGACAGGGAGGGAGGACCCAGTACTTC. The chain couples TRBV5-1 to TRBJ2-5, with a tentative D call TRBD1 (8 bases). Germline loops: CDR1 SGHRS, CDR2 YFSETQ. The CDR3 consists of 14 residues. The ends were cut back, 4 bases at V and 7 bases at J, with 17 bases in the middle.